This TCR beta chain was documented in a study of T-cell memory formation after mild COVID-19. Study results and limitations: Of the contracting clones, CD4+ ones lay mainly in CM and EM, and CD8+ ones in EMRA. Still unconfirmed is whether the second-wave clones peaking on day 37 recognized SARS-CoV-2.

Germline V CDR1 and CDR2: SQVTM, ANQGSEA. With V trimmed by 4 bases and J by 0 bases, 9 bases remained unmatched. The CDR3 loop spans 17 amino acids. This clonotype showed up just once. Antigen unknown. It was 5'RACE with constant-segment primers that produced the TCR alpha and TCR beta cDNA libraries, which carried sample barcodes and UMIs. TCRdb recomputed calls from the 5' RACE reads with MiXCR, one row per CDR3 protein. The top ten hold about 8.1% of the sample, which has 550,000 to 650,000 distinct CDR3 sequences, around 16% seen once. The chain is built from TRBV29-1 and TRBJ2-1; 10 nucleotides line up with TRBD2. The source of this sequence is an adult woman who had mild COVID-19 (a few samples of this study predate the infection). Cell type and time point are not known. Sequencing used PBMCs or a T cell subset sorted from them (not recorded which). CDR3 in amino acids: CSVVSTSGSISYNEQFF. The CDR3 coding sequence is TGCAGCGTTGTGTCGACTAGCGGGTCCATCTCCTACAATGAGCAGTTCTTC.